The 30 T cell receptor beta chains in this list originate from one sample, sequenced in a study of T cells in Graves' hyperthyroidism and ophthalmopathy. RNA transcripts provided the source from which TCR beta CDR3 regions were amplified. The HTBI primer set was used in a first-round RT-PCR of the TCR CDR3. MiXCR, applied by TCRdb to the multiplex PCR reads, yields one record per CDR3 protein. There are fewer than 250,000 distinct CDR3 sequences in the sample; roughly 17% occur only once, and around 26% lies in the top ten. The specimen sequenced was blood. The origin of the receptors is a woman between 18 and 29 years old with Graves' ophthalmopathy.

The genes are TRBV28 and TRBJ2-1; 15 positions match TRBD2. The V gene end was trimmed by 7 bases and the J gene end by 6 bases; junction bases not matched to a gene: 22. The germline V gene has CDR1 MDHEN and CDR2 SYDVKM. This CDR3 is built from 21 residues. The CDR3 loop reads CASNPTVRTSGGGGLRNEQFF. The CDR3 coding sequence is TGTGCCAGCAACCCAACGGTGAGGACTAGCGGGGGGGGGGGACTACGCAATGAGCAGTTCTTC.

This clonotype was seen many times. J is TRBJ1-1 and V is TRBV30; D gene ambiguous. The CDR3 is 11 amino acids. Germline V gene sequence: CDR1 GTSNPN, CDR2 SVGIG (reference sequence). The V and J ends lost 5 bases and 8 bases respectively, with 12 bases between them. CDR3 region: CAWAIQREAFF. CDR3 sequence (DNA): TGTGCCTGGGCGATACAGCGGGAAGCTTTCTTT. Full variable domain (missing parts from reference TRBV30 and TRBJ1-1): SQTIHQWPATLVQPVGSPLSLECTVEGTSNPNLYWYRQAAGRGLQLLFYSVGIGQISSEVPQNLSASRPQDRQFILSSKKLLLSDSGFYLCAWAIQREAFFGQGTRLTVV.

This clonotype has a count of ten or more. The chain employs TRBV6-1 and TRBJ1-2, with D perhaps TRBD1 (5 bases). This CDR3 has 15 residues. V shed 6 bases and J shed 7 bases, with 21 bases lying between them. From germline, CDR1 is MNHNS and CDR2 SASEGT. The CDR3 sequence is CASRDTYDSPAGYTF. In DNA, the CDR3 is TGTGCCAGCAGGGATACATACGACAGTCCAGCTGGCTACACCTTC.

This clonotype was seen at least ten times. This chain connects TRBV7-6 to TRBJ2-7, with 9 positions matching TRBD2. The CDR3 has 17 amino acids. Germline CDR1 reads SGHVS; CDR2 reads FNYEAQ. V was clipped by 3 bases and J by 4 bases; unmatched bases: 13. CDR3 DNA: TGTGCCAGCAGCTTCCGATTGTTAGCGGGAGCGACGTACGAGCAGTACTTC. Amino acids: CASSFRLLAGATYEQYF. The full variable domain, completed using reference TRBV7-6 and TRBJ2-7, is GAGVSQSPRYKVTKRGQDVALRCDPISGHVSLYWYRQALGQGPEFLTYFNYEAQQDKSGLPNDRFSAERPEGSISTLTIQRTEQRDSAMYRCASSFRLLAGATYEQYFGPGTRLTVT.

The table lists this clonotype with many counts. V and J are TRBV20-1 and TRBJ1-1; D is unresolved. CDR1 DFQATT and CDR2 SNEGSKA come from the germline V gene (reference sequence). Trimming took 5 bases from V and 1 from J, leaving 17 bases between them. This CDR3 has 15 amino acids. The CDR3 bases are TGCAGTGCTCCACGACCAGGACCCAGGAACACTGAAGCTTTCTTT. Translated, it gives CSAPRPGPRNTEAFF.

The chain recombines TRBV15 with TRBJ2-7; 8 positions agree with TRBD2. Trimming at V came to 4 bases and at J to 3 bases, leaving 8 bases not matched to a gene. The germline gives CDR1 LNHNV, CDR2 YYDKDF (reference sequence). The CDR3 has 15 amino acids. The DNA for the CDR3 is TGTGCCACCAGCATCGGGAGGGGAGGGGTCTACGAGCAGTACTTC. Protein sequence: CATSIGRGGVYEQYF. Variable domain in full (rest from reference TRBV15 and TRBJ2-7): DAMVIQNPRYQVTQFGKPVTLSCSQTLNHNVMYWYQQKSSQAPKLLFHYYDKDFNNEADTPDNFQSRRPNTSFCFLDIRSPGLGDTAMYLCATSIGRGGVYEQYFGPGTRLTVT.

In its sample, this clonotype was seen many times. This sequence joins TRBV7-3 and TRBJ2-3; 10 positions match TRBD1. Germline V gives CDR1 SGHTA, CDR2 FQGTGA. With V trimmed by 2 bases and J by 2 bases, 10 bases remained unmatched. This CDR3 has 18 amino acids. The CDR3 protein is CASSLHPNGQGDTDTQYF. The CDR3 nucleotides read TGTGCCAGCAGCTTACACCCTAACGGACAGGGGGACACAGATACGCAGTATTTT.

At least ten counts were recorded for this clonotype. The chain uses TRBV3-1 and TRBJ1-3; TRBD1 aligns across 8 bases. V was clipped by 5 bases and J by 2 bases; unmatched bases: 5. Germline CDR1 reads LGHDT; CDR2 reads YNNKEL (reference sequence). The CDR3 contains 15 residues. In DNA form, the CDR3 reads TGTGCCAGCAGCGGACAACAGGGGGCTGGAAACACCATATATTTT. This gives the protein CASSGQQGAGNTIYF.

The sample holds many counts of this clonotype. The chain carries TRBV12-3 or TRBV12-4 and TRBJ2-2; D possibly corresponds to TRBD2 (5 bases). This CDR3 is built from 13 residues. V dropped 7 bases and J dropped 6 bases, with 12 bases sitting between them. CDR3 amino acids: CASTYGRAGELFF. Written as DNA, the CDR3 is TGTGCCAGCACCTACGGGCGGGCCGGGGAGCTGTTTTTT.

The rearrangement links TRBV13 to TRBJ1-2; 12 nucleotides agree with TRBD1. The ends lost 2 bases at V and 3 bases at J; junction bases unmatched: 10. CDR3 size: 18 residues. CDR1 is PRHDT, CDR2 FYEKMQ, per germline (reference sequence). The CDR3 DNA reads as TGTGCCAGCAGCTTATGGGGGACAGGGGGCGTGAAGGACTATGGCTACACCTTC. Translating gives CASSLWGTGGVKDYGYTF.

This clonotype was seen many times. The gene calls are TRBV5-1 and TRBJ1-5; D unresolved. This CDR3 has 15 amino acids. V lost 0 bases and J lost 0, with 7 bases in between. The germline V gene has CDR1 SGHRS and CDR2 YFSETQ. For the CDR3, the DNA is TGCGCCAGCAGCTTGGCGGGGAATAGCAATCAGCCCCAGCATTTT. This codes for CASSLAGNSNQPQHF.

The table lists this clonotype with many counts. The chain has TRBV30 and TRBJ2-3; 7 bases match TRBD2. Germline V gene data show CDR1 as GTSNPN and CDR2 as SVGIG (reference sequence). Trimming took 0 bases from V and 3 from J; bases not matched to a gene: 6. The CDR3 is 15 residues long. In DNA form, the CDR3 reads TGTGCCTGGAGTGTACGGGGGGTTTTGACAGATACGCAGTATTTT. It yields the protein CAWSVRGVLTDTQYF. Filled out from reference TRBV30 and TRBJ2-3, the complete variable domain reads SQTIHQWPATLVQPVGSPLSLECTVEGTSNPNLYWYRQAAGRGLQLLFYSVGIGQISSEVPQNLSASRPQDRQFILSSKKLLLSDSGFYLCAWSVRGVLTDTQYFGPGTRLTVL.

This clonotype was counted ten times or more. The chain carries TRBV28 and TRBJ2-6, with no clear D. V shed 5 bases and J shed 4 bases, with 12 bases lying between them. CDR3 size: 15 residues. The germline gives CDR1 MDHEN, CDR2 SYDVKM. The CDR3 coding sequence is TGTGCCAGCAGTAACTTTCTTCAGGGGGCCAACGTCCTGACTTTC. Encoded protein: CASSNFLQGANVLTF.

This clonotype was recorded a few times. This may come from a read error, since a much larger clone is one base off. This chain's CDR3 is CASSFTGGGSSYEQYF. As DNA, the CDR3 is TGTGCCAGCAGCTTTACGGGCGGAGGGAGCTCCTACGAGCAGTACTTC. J is TRBJ2-7 and V is TRBV7-9; tentatively, D is TRBD2 (6 bases). The CDR3 length is 16 residues. Looked up from germline, CDR1 is SEHNR and CDR2 is FQNEAQ (reference sequence). V was clipped by 3 bases and J by 0 bases, with 15 bases between them. The full variable domain, rest sourced from reference TRBV7-9 and TRBJ2-7, is DTGVSQNPRHKITKRGQNVTFRCDPISEHNRLYWYRQTLGQGPEFLTYFQNEAQLEKSRLLSDRFSAERPKGSFSTLEIQRTEQGDSAMYLCASSFTGGGSSYEQYFGPGTRLTVT.

V is TRBV11-2 and J is TRBJ1-1; 7 bases line up with TRBD1. The CDR3 extends over 15 amino acids. The J segment lost 1 base and the V segment lost 3 bases, leaving 5 bases of the junction unmatched. Germline-derived CDR1 and CDR2 are SGHAT and FQNNGV. The CDR3 reads CASSFSGTENTEAFF. The DNA for the CDR3 is TGTGCCAGCAGCTTCTCAGGGACAGAGAACACTGAAGCTTTCTTT.

This clonotype came up many times. J is TRBJ1-4 and V is TRBV5-6; the D is unclear. Trimming took off 4 bases at V and 5 bases at J, with 12 bases between the two ends. The CDR3 extends over 14 amino acids. Germline CDR1 reads SGHDT; CDR2 reads YYEEEE. The CDR3 DNA reads TGTGCCAGCAGCCACGGCCAGCAAAATGAAAAACTGTTTTTT. Protein product: CASSHGQQNEKLFF.

In its sample, this clonotype was seen a few times. The CDR3 DNA reads as TGCAGTGCTAGACCGCCGGACAGGGGGTCCGAGCAGTACTTC. This codes for CSARPPDRGSEQYF. The chain links TRBV20-1 to TRBJ2-7, with TRBD1 identical over 10 bases. Germline trimming cut 2 bases from V and 6 bases from J; bases unmatched to any gene: 7. This CDR3 is built from 14 residues. CDR1 is DFQATT and CDR2 is SNEGSKA in the germline V gene (reference sequence).

This clonotype appeared a few times. This chain joins TRBV11-3 and TRBJ1-1; D possibly corresponds to TRBD1 (5 bases). This CDR3 has 15 amino acids. The V gene's germline CDR1 is SGHNT and CDR2 YENEEA. V lost 5 bases, J lost 0 bases, and 13 bases lay in between. The CDR3 region is CASSLTQGLNTEAFF. Written as DNA, the CDR3 is TGTGCCAGCAGCCTCACTCAGGGATTGAACACTGAAGCTTTCTTT.

This clonotype was recorded at least ten times. The gene calls are TRBV6-6 and TRBJ1-2, with no clear D. CDR1 is MNHNY and CDR2 is SVGAGI in the germline V gene (reference sequence). The length of the CDR3 is 14 residues. Deletions cut 2 bases from V and 3 bases from J, with 10 bases between. CDR3 sequence (DNA): TGTGCCAGCAGTTACGGGGAGGGAGACTATGGCTACACCTTC. This sequence encodes CASSYGEGDYGYTF.

This clonotype was picked up many times. The CDR3 region is CSASSGRAYNEQFF. The DNA of the CDR3 is TGCAGTGCTAGTAGCGGGAGGGCTTACAATGAGCAGTTCTTC. The chain uses TRBV20-1 and TRBJ2-1; 11 bases align to TRBD2. The V segment lost 3 bases and the J segment 4 bases; nucleotides outside the gene matches: 2. This CDR3 comprises 14 residues. The germline V gene encodes CDR1 DFQATT and CDR2 SNEGSKA (reference sequence).

The chain is built from TRBV20-1 and TRBJ2-7; tentative D call: TRBD2 (5 bases). V shed 0 bases and J shed 3 bases, with 18 bases lying between them. CDR3 size: 16 residues. The germline gives CDR1 DFQATT, CDR2 SNEGSKA (reference sequence). The CDR3 spells CSAREVGSAGLYEQYF. The CDR3, as DNA: TGCAGTGCTAGAGAGGTTGGGAGCGCAGGCCTCTACGAGCAGTACTTC.

This clonotype appeared many times. J is TRBJ2-3 and V is TRBV5-1, with 8 bases fitting TRBD2. Per the germline V gene, CDR1 is SGHRS and CDR2 is YFSETQ. This CDR3 spans 16 amino acids. Unmatched junction bases numbered 8, after V lost 4 bases and J lost 1 base. CDR3 nucleotides: TGCGCCAGCAGCCATAACGGGGGGGTACGCACAGATACGCAGTATTTT. Amino acids: CASSHNGGVRTDTQYF.

This clonotype was observed at least ten times. V usage is TRBV30 and J usage is TRBJ2-7, with a weak D call TRBD2 (6 bases). V was trimmed by 2 bases and J by 5 bases, leaving 13 bases between them. Germline CDR1 GTSNPN, CDR2 SVGIG (reference sequence). The CDR3 totals 13 residues. In DNA form, the CDR3 reads TGTGCCTGGAGTATCGGAGGGCCCAACGAGCAGTACTTC. Translation: CAWSIGGPNEQYF.

This clonotype was seen repeatedly, ten times or more. CDR3 region: CSAKTGNYEQYF. As DNA, the CDR3 is TGCAGTGCTAAAACAGGGAACTACGAGCAGTACTTC. This rearrangement joins TRBV20-1 to TRBJ2-7, with a tentative D call TRBD1 (6 bases). This CDR3 spans 12 amino acids. With 4 bases removed from V and 3 bases from J, the gap between germline ends came to 10 bases. From germline, CDR1 is DFQATT and CDR2 SNEGSKA (reference sequence).

This clonotype has a single count. A much larger clone differs from this one at a single base, so this may be a read error. V and J are TRBV7-9 and TRBJ1-2; D perhaps matches TRBD1 (5 bases). Germline V gene lookup returns CDR1 SEHNR and CDR2 FQNEAQ (reference sequence). Trimming took off 5 bases at V and 7 bases at J, with 20 bases between the two ends. This CDR3 is 15 amino acids long. The CDR3 protein is CASSPQAGDYCGYTF. The CDR3 DNA follows: TGTGCCAGCAGCCCGCAGGCGGGGGATTACTGTGGCTACACCTTC.

This clonotype was observed at least ten times. The V call is TRBV11-3, the J call TRBJ2-3; the D is unclear. V was cut by 2 bases and J by 4 bases, with 7 bases left in between. CDR3 length equals 13 residues. Per germline, CDR1 SGHNT and CDR2 YENEEA. CDR3: CASSLFRSDTQYF. For the CDR3, the DNA is TGTGCCAGCAGCTTATTCAGGTCAGATACGCAGTATTTT.

This clonotype occurred many times. The J gene is TRBJ1-3, the V gene TRBV30, with D maybe TRBD1 (5 bases). The CDR3 runs 15 residues. Trimming shortened V by 0 bases and J by 0 bases, and 9 bases separated the two germline ends. Germline V lookup: CDR1 GTSNPN, CDR2 SVGIG (reference sequence). The CDR3 is CAWSVLGASGNTIYF. CDR3 bases: TGTGCCTGGAGTGTACTAGGGGCCTCTGGAAACACCATATATTTT.

J is TRBJ2-1 and V is TRBV2, with 14 bases lining up with TRBD2. CDR1 is SNHLY, CDR2 FYNNEI, per germline. The trim removed 5 bases at V and 10 bases at J, leaving 7 bases unmatched. The CDR3 totals 15 residues. For the CDR3, the DNA is TGTGCCAGCAGTACCCCGGGACTAGCGGGGGTCGAGCAGTTCTTC. Protein: CASSTPGLAGVEQFF.

This clonotype appeared many times. The J gene is TRBJ1-6, the V gene TRBV15; D unresolved. From germline, CDR1 is LNHNV and CDR2 YYDKDF (reference sequence). V lost 5 bases to trimming and J lost 0 bases, with 14 bases between them. This CDR3 region has 17 residues. The CDR3 bases are TGTGCCACCAGCTCCGACCCCGTGAGCTCCTATAATTCACCCCTCCACTTT. This encodes CATSSDPVSSYNSPLHF.

This clonotype appeared many times. This chain connects TRBV20-1 to TRBJ2-3; TRBD2 is a possible D gene (7 bases). V lost 5 bases to trimming and J lost 0 bases, with 9 bases between them. Germline CDR1 reads DFQATT; CDR2 reads SNEGSKA (reference sequence). The CDR3 extends over 13 amino acids. DNA for the CDR3: TGCAGTGCTGGGGGGGCTAGCACAGATACGCAGTATTTT. It translates to CSAGGASTDTQYF.